This T cell receptor beta chain was captured by sequencing in a study of T cells in localized non-small cell lung cancer (dated by TCRdb to the early 2020s). For context, the study as a whole: T cell repertoires of hundreds of early-stage NSCLC patients were analyzed, with tumors being compared against uninvolved tumor-adjacent lungs. Of the NSCLC patients, 120 to 150 were male and 107 were female, and the mean age was approximately 66 years. All 240 or so NSCLC patients in the cohort were treatment-naive and had localized lung tumors that were resected. What the authors observed across the whole study: Uninvolved tumor-adjacent lung showed the highest T cell clonality, higher than tumor, which suggests more focused antigenic responses in the adjacent lung. Of the top 100 tumor clones, a median of roughly 56 were detected in paired uninvolved adjacent lung; 28 were also among that lung's top 100. Because the study design was exploratory, TCR variables were selected using unadjusted p-values without false-discovery rate correction. Because multi-region tumor sequencing was not done, intratumor heterogeneity could not be ruled out. Higher blood T cell density associated with longer overall survival, while higher adjacent-lung clonality associated with shorter survival.

Comments on this clone: Its antigen is currently not known. It has no much larger one-base neighbor in the sample; base qualities were not kept.

The immunoSEQ Assay was used to sequence TCR beta CDR3 regions from DNA. On the authors' methods: T cell density was computed as TCR beta template counts normalized to usable DNA estimated by amplifying housekeeping genes. Richness was estimated with the preseqR package, extrapolating to 400,000 templates for PBMC samples and 120,000 templates for tissue samples. Clonality was defined as one minus Pielou's evenness. To identify tissue-enriched TCRs, differential abundance testing was run on productive amino-acid clonotypes with a minimum total count of 5 and an alpha of 0.1. The Jaccard Index and the Morisita Overlap Index were used to measure repertoire overlap between compartments. GLIPH grouped TCR beta CDR3s together with public tetramer-defined viral CDR3s, and a viral motif had to include at least three viral sequences and also show V-gene enrichment. TCRdb obtained this table from immuneACCESS and retained in-frame rearrangements with V and J assigned. These tables miss some clones; where compared with another copy, unresolved V genes account for less than half of the shortfall, and the remainder is unexplained. V, J and clone size derive from that table, while D and trimming were established from the DNA sequence. Present in this sample are 1,500 to 2,000 clones, around 21% of which were seen just once. The top ten clonotypes cover about 15% of the sample.

Trimming removed 5 bases from V and 5 bases from J, leaving 20 bases between the germline ends. The CDR3 spans 15 residues, from the cysteine through the phenylalanine. The read is trimmed to its CDR3 DNA, 45 bases read in frame from base 1. The CDR1 and CDR2 encoded by the germline V gene are SGHRS and YFSETQ. At diagnosis, tumor, uninvolved tumor-adjacent lung and peripheral blood were collected and then preserved as a mix of FFPE and fresh-frozen material. The clonotype was recovered from a male donor at least 60 years old with stage I lung adenocarcinoma. The V and J genes are TRBV5-1 and TRBJ2-7, with the D gene tentatively TRBD1 or TRBD2, based on 6 matching bases in each. Sequenced material: lung tumor tissue, taken before any cancer treatment. The nucleotides read TGCGCCAGCAGTCCTCTTAACGGGGGCGTCCACGAGCAGTACTTC. The encoded protein is CASSPLNGGVHEQYF. Here the CDR3 is joined to the reference TRBV5-1 and TRBJ2-7 genes, and the full variable domain is: KAGVTQTPRYLIKTRGQQVTLSCSPISGHRSVSWYQQTPGQGLQFLFEYFSETQRNKGNFPGRFSGRQFSNSRSEMNVSTLELGDSALYLCASSPLNGGVHEQYFGPGTRLTVT.